The entry below describes one TCR beta chain. TCRdb processed the RT-PCR reads anew with MiXCR; each CDR3 protein has one entry. The table shows 550,000 to 750,000 distinct CDR3 sequences, with 14% occurring only once. The CDR3 has 15 residues. Germline V CDR1 and CDR2: MNHEY, SMNVEV (reference sequence). Trimming left V 3 bases short and J 0 bases short, with 9 bases between. The V gene is TRBV27, the J gene TRBJ2-1; D perhaps matches TRBD2 (6 bases). The TCR sequence derives from a female donor in good health, serving as a healthy control. Sequencing was carried out using memory CD4+ T cells from blood. CDR3 region: CASSFSRGSYNEQFF. The CDR3 DNA is TGTGCCAGCAGTTTTTCGCGGGGCTCCTACAATGAGCAGTTCTTC.